The 13 T cell receptor beta chains given below trace back to one sample, sequenced in a study of cytomegalovirus exposure and HLA in healthy donors. This PCR relied on a set of 60 Vbeta primers and 13 Jbeta primers. Profiling relied on immunoSEQ multiplex PCR, and the TCRdb table lists in-frame clones only, not all of them. The table has fewer than 30,000 clones, more than 55% seen once; the top ten hold roughly 42%. What was sequenced was PBMCs. These receptors all come from a male donor in good health and CMV-seropositive.

This clone appeared a few times. V is TRBV5-8 and J is TRBJ1-1, with D perhaps matching TRBD1 (5 bases). Germline-derived CDR1 and CDR2 are SGHTS and YDEGEE. The CDR3 loop spans 14 amino acids. V was pared by 6 bases and J by 4 bases, with 16 bases between. DNA of the CDR3: TGTGCCAGCACCGCCGGGGGGGTAGGCACTGAAGCTTTCTTT. Translating it yields CASTAGGVGTEAFF.

V is TRBV7-4 and J is TRBJ2-7; TRBD1 matches at 10 bases. The V and J ends lost 1 base and 2 bases, in that order; junction bases with no gene match: 5. CDR3 length: 16 amino acids. Per the germline V gene, CDR1 is SGHVT and CDR2 is SQSDAQ. CDR3 amino acids: CASSLDGTGETYEQYF. DNA for the CDR3: TGTGCCAGCAGCTTAGACGGGACAGGGGAAACCTACGAGCAGTACTTC.

CDR3 sequence: CASSLGLLNTGELFF. The CDR3 region has the DNA TGTGCCAGCAGTTTAGGGCTCCTGAACACCGGGGAGCTGTTTTTT. V gene TRBV28 combines with J gene TRBJ2-2; D gene unclear. CDR3 length equals 15 residues. The germline V gene has CDR1 MDHEN and CDR2 SYDVKM. Trimming stripped 2 bases from V and 1 base from J, with 8 bases between.

The J gene is TRBJ1-4, the V gene TRBV27, with unresolved D. Germline CDR1 reads MNHEY; CDR2 reads SMNVEV (reference sequence). V was cut by 8 bases and J by 8 bases, with 9 bases left in between. The CDR3 is made up of 11 amino acids. Here the CDR3 DNA reads TGTGCCAGCGGCGGGTGGGAAAAACTGTTTTTT. Protein product: CASGGWEKLFF.

This chain connects TRBV5-5 to TRBJ1-4; possible D gene TRBD1, 6 bases. Per germline, CDR1 SGHKS and CDR2 YYEKEE (reference sequence). The germline V and J ends were trimmed by 3 bases and 8 bases, with 20 bases remaining between them. The CDR3 spans 16 residues. CDR3 protein: CASSSQVGGAGEKLFF. In DNA form, the CDR3 reads TGTGCCAGCAGCTCCCAGGTCGGGGGGGCGGGCGAAAAACTGTTTTTT.

This sequence joins TRBV9 and TRBJ1-2, with D unclear. This CDR3 is 13 amino acids long. The V and J ends lost 0 bases and 6 bases respectively, with 9 bases between them. CDR1 and CDR2 (germline): SGDLS, YYNGEE. The CDR3: CASSVGGVDGYTF. The CDR3 DNA sequence: TGTGCCAGCAGCGTAGGTGGAGTCGATGGCTACACCTTC.

The chain has TRBV6-5 and TRBJ1-1, with D possibly matching TRBD1 (5 bases). The CDR3 consists of 11 residues. The ends were cut back, 6 bases at V and 7 bases at J, with 9 bases in the middle. From germline, CDR1 is MNHEY and CDR2 SVGAGI. The CDR3: CASSDSFEAFF. The DNA of the CDR3 is TGTGCCAGCAGCGACAGCTTTGAAGCTTTCTTT.

The chain uses TRBV15 and TRBJ1-3; TRBD1 is a possible D gene (5 bases). Trimming took 1 base from V and 0 from J, leaving 13 bases between them. Germline CDR1 LNHNV, CDR2 YYDKDF (reference sequence). The CDR3 is 17 amino acids. The CDR3 DNA follows: TGTGCCACCAGCAGAGCGCCCGACAGCTTCTCTGGAAACACCATATATTTT. Translation: CATSRAPDSFSGNTIYF.

CDR3 nucleotide sequence: TGTGCCTCACGACGGGGGTCCAATGAGCAGTTCTTC. Translating gives CASRRGSNEQFF. The chain couples TRBV27 to TRBJ2-1; a weak D match, TRBD2 (6 bases). The CDR3 length is 12 residues. CDR1 is MNHEY and CDR2 is SMNVEV in the germline V gene (reference sequence). With 11 bases removed from V and 6 bases from J, the gap between germline ends came to 14 bases.

The chain links TRBV7-2 to TRBJ1-5, with a tentative D call TRBD1 (5 bases). The germline gives CDR1 SGHTA, CDR2 FQGNSA. Trimming left V 4 bases short and J 2 bases short, with 15 bases between. The CDR3 extends over 16 amino acids. Here the CDR3 reads CASSSPGGSGNQPQHF. CDR3 bases: TGTGCCAGCAGCTCTCCGGGGGGGTCGGGCAATCAGCCCCAGCATTTT. Filled out from reference TRBV7-2 and TRBJ1-5, the complete variable domain reads GAGVSQSPSNKVTEKGKDVELRCDPISGHTALYWYRQSLGQGLEFLIYFQGNSAPDKSGLPSDRFSAERTGGSVSTLTIQRTQQEDSAVYLCASSSPGGSGNQPQHFGDGTRLSIL.

This clone was observed a handful of times. In nucleotides, the CDR3 is TGTGCCAGCTCACCCCGCGGCACAGATACGCAGTATTTT. This encodes CASSPRGTDTQYF. The rearrangement links TRBV18 to TRBJ2-3; D not resolved. The CDR3 is made up of 13 amino acids. The V end was cut by 3 bases, the J end by 1 base, with 5 bases between. The V gene's germline CDR1 is KGHSH and CDR2 LQKENI.

The chain carries TRBV6-4 and TRBJ1-2, with D maybe TRBD1 (5 bases). Trimming pared 0 bases from V and 6 bases from J, leaving 14 bases between. This CDR3 has 15 amino acids. From germline, CDR1 is MRHNA and CDR2 SNTAGT. In DNA form, the CDR3 reads TGTGCCAGCAGTGACTCCCCGACAGTTCCACATGGCTACACCTTC. Translated: CASSDSPTVPHGYTF.

This clone was seen more than once but under ten times. The rearrangement links TRBV6-4 to TRBJ2-3, with 10 bases fitting TRBD1. Germline V lookup: CDR1 MRHNA, CDR2 SNTAGT. This CDR3 has 15 residues. Losses at the gene ends were 2 bases for V and 2 bases for J; bases not matched to a gene: 1. DNA of the CDR3: TGTGCCAGCAGTGACGGGACAGGGGCCACAGATACGCAGTATTTT. Its translation is CASSDGTGATDTQYF.